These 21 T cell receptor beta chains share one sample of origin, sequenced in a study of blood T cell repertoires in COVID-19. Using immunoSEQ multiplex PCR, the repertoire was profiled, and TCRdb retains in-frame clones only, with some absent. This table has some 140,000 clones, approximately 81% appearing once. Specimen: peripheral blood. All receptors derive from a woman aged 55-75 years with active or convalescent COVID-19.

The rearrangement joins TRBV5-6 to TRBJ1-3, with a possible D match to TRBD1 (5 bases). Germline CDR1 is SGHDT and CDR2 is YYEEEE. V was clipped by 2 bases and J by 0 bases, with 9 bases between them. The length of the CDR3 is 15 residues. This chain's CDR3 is CASSFGAGSGNTIYF. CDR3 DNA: TGTGCCAGCAGCTTTGGGGCCGGCTCTGGAAACACCATATATTTT.

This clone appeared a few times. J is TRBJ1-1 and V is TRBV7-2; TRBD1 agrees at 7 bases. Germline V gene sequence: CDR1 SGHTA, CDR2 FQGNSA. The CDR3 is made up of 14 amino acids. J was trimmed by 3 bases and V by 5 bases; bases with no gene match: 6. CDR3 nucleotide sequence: TGTGCCAGCAGCGTATACAGGGGTTACACTGAAGCTTTCTTT. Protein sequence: CASSVYRGYTEAFF. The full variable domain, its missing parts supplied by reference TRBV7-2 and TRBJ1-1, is GAGVSQSPSNKVTEKGKDVELRCDPISGHTALYWYRQSLGQGLEFLIYFQGNSAPDKSGLPSDRFSAERTGGSVSTLTIQRTQQEDSAVYLCASSVYRGYTEAFFGQGTRLTVV.

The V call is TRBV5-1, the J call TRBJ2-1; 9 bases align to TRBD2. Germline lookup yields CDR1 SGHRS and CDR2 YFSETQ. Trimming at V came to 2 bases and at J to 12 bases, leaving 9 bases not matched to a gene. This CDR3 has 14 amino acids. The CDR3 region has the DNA TGCGCCAGCAGCTTTGGTCAAGCGGGGGGACTGCAGTTCTTC. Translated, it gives CASSFGQAGGLQFF.

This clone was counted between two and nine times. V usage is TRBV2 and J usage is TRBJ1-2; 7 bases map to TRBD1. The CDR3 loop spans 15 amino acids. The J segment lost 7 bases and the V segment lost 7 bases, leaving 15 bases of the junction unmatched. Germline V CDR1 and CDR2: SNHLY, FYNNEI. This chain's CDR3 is CASIREDRLSPGYTF. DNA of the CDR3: TGTGCCAGCATTCGCGAGGACAGGCTTTCCCCTGGCTACACCTTC.

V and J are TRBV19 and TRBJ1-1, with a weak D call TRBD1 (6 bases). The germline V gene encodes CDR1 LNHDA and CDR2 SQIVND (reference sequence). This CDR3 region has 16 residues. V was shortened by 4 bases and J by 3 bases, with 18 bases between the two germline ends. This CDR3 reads CASSTAFRGRDTEAFF. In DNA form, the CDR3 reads TGTGCCAGTAGTACCGCATTCAGGGGTCGTGACACTGAAGCTTTCTTT.

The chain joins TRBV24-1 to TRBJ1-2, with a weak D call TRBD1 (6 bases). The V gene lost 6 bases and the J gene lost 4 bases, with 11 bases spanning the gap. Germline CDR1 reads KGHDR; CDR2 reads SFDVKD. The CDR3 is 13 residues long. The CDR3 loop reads CATSPGHSYGYTF. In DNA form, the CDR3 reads TGTGCCACCAGTCCGGGACATTCCTATGGCTACACCTTC.

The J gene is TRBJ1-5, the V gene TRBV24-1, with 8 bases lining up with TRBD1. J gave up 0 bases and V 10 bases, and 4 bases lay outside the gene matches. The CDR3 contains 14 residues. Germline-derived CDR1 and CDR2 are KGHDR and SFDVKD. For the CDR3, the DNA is TGTGCCACTGGGACAGGCTATAGCAATCAGCCCCAGCATTTT. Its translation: CATGTGYSNQPQHF.

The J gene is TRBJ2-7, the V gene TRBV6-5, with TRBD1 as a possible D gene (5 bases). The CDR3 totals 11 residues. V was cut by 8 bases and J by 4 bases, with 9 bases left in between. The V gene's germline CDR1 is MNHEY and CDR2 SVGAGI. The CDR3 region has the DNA TGTGCCAGCCTGACAGATTACGAGCAGTACGTC. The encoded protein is CASLTDYEQYV.

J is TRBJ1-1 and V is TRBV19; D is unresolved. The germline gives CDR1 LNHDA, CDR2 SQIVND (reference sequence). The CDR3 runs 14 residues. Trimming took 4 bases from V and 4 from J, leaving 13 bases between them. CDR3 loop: CASSRPGLGTEAFF. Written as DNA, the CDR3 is TGTGCCAGTAGTAGGCCAGGCTTAGGCACTGAAGCTTTCTTT. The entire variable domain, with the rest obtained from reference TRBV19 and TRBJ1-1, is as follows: DGGITQSPKYLFRKEGQNVTLSCEQNLNHDAMYWYRQDPGQGLRLIYYSQIVNDFQKGDIAEGYSVSREKKESFPLTVTSAQKNPTAFYLCASSRPGLGTEAFFGQGTRLTVV.

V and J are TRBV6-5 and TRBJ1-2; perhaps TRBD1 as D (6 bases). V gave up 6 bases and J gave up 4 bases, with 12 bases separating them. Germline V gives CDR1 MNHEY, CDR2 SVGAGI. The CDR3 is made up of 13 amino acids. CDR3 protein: CASRDDRFYGYTF. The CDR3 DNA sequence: TGTGCCAGCAGAGACGACAGGTTCTATGGCTACACCTTC.

The CDR3 coding sequence is TGCGCCAGCAGCTTGGCCCCGACGGGTCCAACTGAAAAACTGTTTTTT. Translation gives CASSLAPTGPTEKLFF. J is TRBJ1-4 and V is TRBV5-1; D remains ambiguous. Germline-derived CDR1 and CDR2 are SGHRS and YFSETQ. CDR3 length: 16 residues. With 0 bases removed from V and 7 bases from J, the gap between germline ends came to 16 bases.

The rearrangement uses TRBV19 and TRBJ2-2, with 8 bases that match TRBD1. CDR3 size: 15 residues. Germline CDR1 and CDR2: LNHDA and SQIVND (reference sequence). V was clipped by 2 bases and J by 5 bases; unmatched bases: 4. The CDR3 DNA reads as TGTGCCAGTAGTATACTAACAGGGGGAACCGGGGAGCTGTTTTTT. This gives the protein CASSILTGGTGELFF.

CDR3 amino acids: CASSVIWPGELFF. CDR3 nucleotide sequence: TGTGCCAGCAGTGTCATATGGCCCGGGGAGCTGTTTTTT. The chain combines TRBV2 with TRBJ2-2; D gene unclear. V lost 4 bases and J lost 6, with 9 bases in between. The CDR3 extends over 13 amino acids. Germline-derived CDR1 and CDR2 are SNHLY and FYNNEI.

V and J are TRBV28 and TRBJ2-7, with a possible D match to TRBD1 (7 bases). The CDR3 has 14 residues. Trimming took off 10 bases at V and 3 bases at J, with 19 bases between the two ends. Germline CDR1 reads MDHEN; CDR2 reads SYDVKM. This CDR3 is CATAGLSGGYEQYV. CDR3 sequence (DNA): TGTGCCACGGCGGGACTTTCAGGGGGCTACGAGCAGTACGTC.

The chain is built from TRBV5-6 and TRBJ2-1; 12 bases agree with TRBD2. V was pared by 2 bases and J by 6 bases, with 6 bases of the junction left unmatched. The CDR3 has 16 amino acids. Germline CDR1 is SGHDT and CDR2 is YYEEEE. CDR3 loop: CASSFPLAGGSNEQFF. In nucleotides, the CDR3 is TGTGCCAGCAGCTTTCCCCTAGCGGGGGGGTCCAATGAGCAGTTCTTC.

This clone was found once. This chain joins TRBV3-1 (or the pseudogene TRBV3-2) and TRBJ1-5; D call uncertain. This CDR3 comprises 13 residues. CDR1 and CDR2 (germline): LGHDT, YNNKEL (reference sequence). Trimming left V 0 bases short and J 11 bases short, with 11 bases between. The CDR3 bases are TGTGCCAGCAGCCAAGACCCGAGCGGGGCCCAGCATTTT. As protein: CASSQDPSGAQHF.

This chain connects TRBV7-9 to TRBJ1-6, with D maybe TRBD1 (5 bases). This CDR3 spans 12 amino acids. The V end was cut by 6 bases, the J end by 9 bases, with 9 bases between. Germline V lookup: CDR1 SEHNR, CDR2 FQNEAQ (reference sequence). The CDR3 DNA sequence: TGTGCCAGCAGGCGGGGGGGTTCACCCCTCCACTTT. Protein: CASRRGGSPLHF. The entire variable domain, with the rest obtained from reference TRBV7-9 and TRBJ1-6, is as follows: DTGVSQNPRHKITKRGQNVTFRCDPISEHNRLYWYRQTLGQGPEFLTYFQNEAQLEKSRLLSDRFSAERPKGSFSTLEIQRTEQGDSAMYLCASRRGGSPLHFGNGTRLTVT.

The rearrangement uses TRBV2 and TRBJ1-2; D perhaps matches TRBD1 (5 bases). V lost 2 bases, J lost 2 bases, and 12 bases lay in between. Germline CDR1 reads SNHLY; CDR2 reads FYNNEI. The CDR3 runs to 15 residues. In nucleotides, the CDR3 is TGTGCCAGCAGTGAATGGGGGGAGCTAAACTATGGCTACACCTTC. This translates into CASSEWGELNYGYTF.

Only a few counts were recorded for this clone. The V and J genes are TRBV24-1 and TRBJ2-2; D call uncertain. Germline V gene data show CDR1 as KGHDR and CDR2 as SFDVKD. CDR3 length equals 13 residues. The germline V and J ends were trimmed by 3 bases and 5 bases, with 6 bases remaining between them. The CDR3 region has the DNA TGTGCCACCAGTGATCCACGGACCGGGGAGCTGTTTTTT. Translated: CATSDPRTGELFF.

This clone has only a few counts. DNA for the CDR3: TGCGCCAGCAGCCAGCAGACAGATTTGGGCTACACCTTC. As protein: CASSQQTDLGYTF. The chain combines TRBV4-1 with TRBJ1-2; weak D call: TRBD1 (5 bases). Germline CDR1 MGHRA, CDR2 YSYEKL. Trimming took 3 bases from V and 8 from J, leaving 13 bases between them. This CDR3 region has 13 residues.

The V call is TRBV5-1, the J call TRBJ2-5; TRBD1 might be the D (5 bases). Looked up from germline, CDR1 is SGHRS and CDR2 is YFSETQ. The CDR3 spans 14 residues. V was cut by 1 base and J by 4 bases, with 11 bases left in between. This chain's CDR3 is CASSLKGQRETQYF. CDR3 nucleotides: TGCGCCAGCAGCTTGAAGGGGCAGAGAGAGACCCAGTACTTC.